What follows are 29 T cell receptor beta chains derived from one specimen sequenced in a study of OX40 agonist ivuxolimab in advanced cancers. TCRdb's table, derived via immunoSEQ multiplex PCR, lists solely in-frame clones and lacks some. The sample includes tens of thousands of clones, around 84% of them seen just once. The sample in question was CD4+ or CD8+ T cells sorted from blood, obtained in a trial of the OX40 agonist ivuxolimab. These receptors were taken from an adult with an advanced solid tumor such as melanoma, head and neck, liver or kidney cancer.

Written as DNA, the CDR3 is TGTGCCTCGATCAGCTCTGGAAACACCATATATTTT. Residues: CASISSGNTIYF. The V call is TRBV19, the J call TRBJ1-3; no definite D call. Germline CDR1 is LNHDA and CDR2 is SQIVND (reference sequence). This CDR3 spans 12 amino acids. The V and J ends lost 11 bases and 0 bases respectively, with 8 bases between them.

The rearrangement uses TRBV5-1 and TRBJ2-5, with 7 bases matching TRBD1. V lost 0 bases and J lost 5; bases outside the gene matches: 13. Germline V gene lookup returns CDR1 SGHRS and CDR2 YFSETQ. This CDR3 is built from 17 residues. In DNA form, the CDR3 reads TGCGCCAGCAGCTTGGCGGGACGCCTAAGGGGGCAGGAGACCCAGTACTTC. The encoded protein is CASSLAGRLRGQETQYF. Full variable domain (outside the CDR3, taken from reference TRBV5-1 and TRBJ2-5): KAGVTQTPRYLIKTRGQQVTLSCSPISGHRSVSWYQQTPGQGLQFLFEYFSETQRNKGNFPGRFSGRQFSNSRSEMNVSTLELGDSALYLCASSLAGRLRGQETQYFGPGTRLLVL.

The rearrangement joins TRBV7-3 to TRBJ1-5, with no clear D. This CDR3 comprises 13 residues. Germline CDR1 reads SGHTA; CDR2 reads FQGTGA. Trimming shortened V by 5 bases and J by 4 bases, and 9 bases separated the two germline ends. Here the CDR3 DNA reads TGTGCCAGCAGCGAGACTCCAAATCAGCCCCAGCATTTT. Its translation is CASSETPNQPQHF.

CDR3 in DNA: TGTGCCAGCAGCTCCCCGGGTTATCGAGATACGCAGTATTTT. It specifies CASSSPGYRDTQYF. The J gene is TRBJ2-3, the V gene TRBV5-4; D unresolved. With 3 bases removed from V and 5 bases from J, the gap between germline ends came to 13 bases. Looked up from germline, CDR1 is SGHNT and CDR2 is YYREEE (reference sequence). The CDR3 has 14 residues.

The CDR3 DNA is TGTGCCAGCAGCCACCGGACCGCAAACTATGGCTACACCTTC. Residues: CASSHRTANYGYTF. The V call is TRBV11-2, the J call TRBJ1-2, with unresolved D. Trimming shortened V by 5 bases and J by 2 bases, and 12 bases separated the two germline ends. The CDR3 is made up of 14 amino acids. Germline loops: CDR1 SGHAT, CDR2 FQNNGV.

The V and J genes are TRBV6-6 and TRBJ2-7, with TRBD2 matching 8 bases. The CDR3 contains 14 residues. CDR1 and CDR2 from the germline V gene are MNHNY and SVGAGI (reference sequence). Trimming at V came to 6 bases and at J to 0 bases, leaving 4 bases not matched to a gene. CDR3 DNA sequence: TGTGCCAGCAGCCCAGCGGGGGTCTCCTACGAGCAGTACTTC. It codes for CASSPAGVSYEQYF.

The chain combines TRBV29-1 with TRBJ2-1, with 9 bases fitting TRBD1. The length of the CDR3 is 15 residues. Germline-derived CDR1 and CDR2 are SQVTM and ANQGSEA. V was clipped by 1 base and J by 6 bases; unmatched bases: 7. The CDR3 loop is CSVEGGQGSSNEQFF. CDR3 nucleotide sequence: TGCAGCGTTGAAGGAGGACAGGGGAGTTCCAATGAGCAGTTCTTC.

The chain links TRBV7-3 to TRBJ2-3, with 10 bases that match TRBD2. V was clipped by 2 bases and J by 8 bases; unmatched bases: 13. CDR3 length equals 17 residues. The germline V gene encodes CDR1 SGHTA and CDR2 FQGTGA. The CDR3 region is CASSLEASGSTHVTQYF. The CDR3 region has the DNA TGTGCCAGCAGCTTAGAGGCTAGCGGGAGCACTCACGTTACGCAGTATTTT.

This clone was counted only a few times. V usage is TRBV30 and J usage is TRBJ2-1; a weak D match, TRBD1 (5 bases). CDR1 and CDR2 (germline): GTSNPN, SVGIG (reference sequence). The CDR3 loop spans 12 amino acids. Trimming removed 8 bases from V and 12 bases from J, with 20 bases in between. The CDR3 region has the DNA TGTGCCCTACAGACAGCCGCCCAAAGGCAGTTCTTC. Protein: CALQTAAQRQFF.

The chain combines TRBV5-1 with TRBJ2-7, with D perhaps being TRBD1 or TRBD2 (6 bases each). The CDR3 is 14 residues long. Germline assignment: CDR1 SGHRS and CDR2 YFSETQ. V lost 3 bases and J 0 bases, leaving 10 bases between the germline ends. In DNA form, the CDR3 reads TGCGCCAGCAGCTGGGGGGCACACTCCTACGAGCAGTACTTC. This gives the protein CASSWGAHSYEQYF.

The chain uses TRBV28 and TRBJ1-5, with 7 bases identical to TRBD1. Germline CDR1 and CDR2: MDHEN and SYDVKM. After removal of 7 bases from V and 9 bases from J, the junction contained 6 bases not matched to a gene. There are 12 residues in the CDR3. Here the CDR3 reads CASTSPGGPQHF. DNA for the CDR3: TGTGCCAGCACTTCGCCAGGGGGGCCCCAGCATTTT.

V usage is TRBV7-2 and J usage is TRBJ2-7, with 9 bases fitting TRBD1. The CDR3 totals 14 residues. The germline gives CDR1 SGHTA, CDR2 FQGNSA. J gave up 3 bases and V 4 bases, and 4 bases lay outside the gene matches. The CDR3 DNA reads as TGTGCCAGCAGCTCCGCGGGACAGGGCTACGAGCAGTACTTC. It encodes CASSSAGQGYEQYF.

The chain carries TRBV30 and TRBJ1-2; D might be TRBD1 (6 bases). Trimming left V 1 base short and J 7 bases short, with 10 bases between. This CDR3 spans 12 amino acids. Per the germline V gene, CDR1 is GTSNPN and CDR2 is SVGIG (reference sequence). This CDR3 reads CAWSAGVGGYTF. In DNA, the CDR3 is TGTGCCTGGAGTGCAGGGGTAGGTGGCTACACCTTC.

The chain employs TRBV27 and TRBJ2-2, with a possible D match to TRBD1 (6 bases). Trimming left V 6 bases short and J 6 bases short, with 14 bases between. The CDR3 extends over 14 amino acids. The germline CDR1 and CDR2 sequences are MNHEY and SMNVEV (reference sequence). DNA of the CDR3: TGTGCCAGCAGGCTACAGGGAAATGCCGGGGAGCTGTTTTTT. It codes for CASRLQGNAGELFF.

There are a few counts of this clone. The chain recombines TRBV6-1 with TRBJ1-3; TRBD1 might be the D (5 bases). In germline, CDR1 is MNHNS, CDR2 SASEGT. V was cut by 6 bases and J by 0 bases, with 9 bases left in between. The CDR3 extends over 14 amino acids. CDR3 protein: CASSAGSSGNTIYF. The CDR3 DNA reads TGTGCCAGCAGCGCAGGGAGCTCTGGAAACACCATATATTTT.

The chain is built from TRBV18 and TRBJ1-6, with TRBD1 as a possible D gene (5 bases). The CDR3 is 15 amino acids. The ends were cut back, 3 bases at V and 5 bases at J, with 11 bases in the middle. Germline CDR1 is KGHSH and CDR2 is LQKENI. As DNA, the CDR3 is TGTGCCAGCTCACCTTCGGGGCGAGATAATTCACCCCTCCACTTT. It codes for CASSPSGRDNSPLHF. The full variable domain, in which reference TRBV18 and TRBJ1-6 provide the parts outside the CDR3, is NAGVMQNPRHLVRRRGQEARLRCSPMKGHSHVYWYRQLPEEGLKFMVYLQKENIIDESGMPKERFSAEFPKEGPSILRIQQVVRGDSAAYFCASSPSGRDNSPLHFGNGTRLTVT.

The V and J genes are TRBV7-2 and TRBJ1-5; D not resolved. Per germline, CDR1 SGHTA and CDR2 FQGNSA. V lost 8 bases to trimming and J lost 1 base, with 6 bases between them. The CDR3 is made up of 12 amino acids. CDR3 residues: CASGSSNQPQHF. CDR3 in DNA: TGTGCCAGCGGGTCAAGCAATCAGCCCCAGCATTTT.

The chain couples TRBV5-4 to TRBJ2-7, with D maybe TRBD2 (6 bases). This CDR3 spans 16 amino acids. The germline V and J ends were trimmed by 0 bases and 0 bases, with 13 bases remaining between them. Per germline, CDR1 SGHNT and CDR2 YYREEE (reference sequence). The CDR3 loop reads CASSLGDAGLSYEQYF. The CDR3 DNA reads TGTGCCAGCAGCTTGGGGGATGCGGGACTCTCCTACGAGCAGTACTTC.

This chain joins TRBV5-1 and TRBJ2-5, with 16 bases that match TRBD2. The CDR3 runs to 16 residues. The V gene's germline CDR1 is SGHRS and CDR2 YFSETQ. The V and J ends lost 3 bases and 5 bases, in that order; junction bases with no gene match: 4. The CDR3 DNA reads TGCGCCAGCAGCTGGGGGACTAGCGGGGGGGCGGAGACCCAGTACTTC. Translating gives CASSWGTSGGAETQYF.

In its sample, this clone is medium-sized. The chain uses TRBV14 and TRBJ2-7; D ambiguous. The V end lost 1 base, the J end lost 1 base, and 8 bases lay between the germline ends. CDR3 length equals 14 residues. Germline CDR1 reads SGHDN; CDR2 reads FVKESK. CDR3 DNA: TGTGCCAGCAGCCAAGGAGTCAGGTCCTACGAGCAGTACTTC. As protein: CASSQGVRSYEQYF.

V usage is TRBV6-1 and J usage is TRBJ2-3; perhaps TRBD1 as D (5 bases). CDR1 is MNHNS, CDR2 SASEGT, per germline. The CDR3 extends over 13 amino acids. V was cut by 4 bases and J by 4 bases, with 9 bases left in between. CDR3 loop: CASSVDRPDTQYF. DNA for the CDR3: TGTGCCAGCAGTGTCGACAGACCAGATACGCAGTATTTT.

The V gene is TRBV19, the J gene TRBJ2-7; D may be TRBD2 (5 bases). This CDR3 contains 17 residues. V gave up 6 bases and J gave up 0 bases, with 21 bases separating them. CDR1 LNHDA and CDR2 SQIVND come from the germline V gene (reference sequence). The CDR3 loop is CASSMGLQRTTSYEQYF. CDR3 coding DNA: TGTGCCAGTAGCATGGGCCTTCAGCGGACCACCTCCTACGAGCAGTACTTC.

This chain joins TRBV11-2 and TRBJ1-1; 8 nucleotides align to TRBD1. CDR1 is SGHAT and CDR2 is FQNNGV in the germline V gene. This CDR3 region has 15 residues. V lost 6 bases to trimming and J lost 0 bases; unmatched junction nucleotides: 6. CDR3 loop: CASRRKTGVNTEAFF. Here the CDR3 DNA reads TGTGCCAGCAGACGAAAGACAGGGGTGAACACTGAAGCTTTCTTT.

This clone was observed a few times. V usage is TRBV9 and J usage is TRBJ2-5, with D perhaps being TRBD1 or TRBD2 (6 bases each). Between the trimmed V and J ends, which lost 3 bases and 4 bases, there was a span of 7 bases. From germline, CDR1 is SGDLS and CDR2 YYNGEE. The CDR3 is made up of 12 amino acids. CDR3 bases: TGTGCCAGCAGCGAGGGGGGAGAGACCCAGTACTTC. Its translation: CASSEGGETQYF.

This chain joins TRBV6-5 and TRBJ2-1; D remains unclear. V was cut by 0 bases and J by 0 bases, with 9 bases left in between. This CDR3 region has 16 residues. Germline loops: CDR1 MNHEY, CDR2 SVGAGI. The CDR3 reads CASSYSGLSSYNEQFF. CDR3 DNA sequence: TGTGCCAGCAGTTACTCTGGCCTTAGCTCCTACAATGAGCAGTTCTTC.

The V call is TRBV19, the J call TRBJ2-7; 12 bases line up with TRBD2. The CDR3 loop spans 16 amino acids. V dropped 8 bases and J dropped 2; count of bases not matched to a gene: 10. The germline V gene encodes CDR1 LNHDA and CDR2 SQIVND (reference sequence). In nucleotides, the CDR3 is TGTGCCAGTCCGGGCCCCCCTAGCGGGAGGGCCTACGAGCAGTACTTC. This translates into CASPGPPSGRAYEQYF.

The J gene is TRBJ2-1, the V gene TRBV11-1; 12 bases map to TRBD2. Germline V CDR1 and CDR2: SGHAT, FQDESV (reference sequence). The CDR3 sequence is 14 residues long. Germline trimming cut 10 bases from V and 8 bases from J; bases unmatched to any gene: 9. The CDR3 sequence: CATSPTSGGDEQFF. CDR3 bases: TGTGCCACAAGCCCGACTAGCGGGGGCGATGAGCAGTTCTTC.

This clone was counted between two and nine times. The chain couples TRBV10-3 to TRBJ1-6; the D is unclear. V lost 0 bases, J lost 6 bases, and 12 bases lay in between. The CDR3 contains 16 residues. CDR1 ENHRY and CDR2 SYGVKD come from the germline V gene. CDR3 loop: CAISESIGATNSPLHF. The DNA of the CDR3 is TGTGCCATCAGTGAGTCGATCGGTGCAACTAATTCACCCCTCCACTTT.

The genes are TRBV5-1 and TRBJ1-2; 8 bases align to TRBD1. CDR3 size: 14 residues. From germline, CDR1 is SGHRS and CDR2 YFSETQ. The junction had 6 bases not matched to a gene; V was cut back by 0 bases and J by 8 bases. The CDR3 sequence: CASSLAGTGGGYTF. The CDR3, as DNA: TGCGCCAGCAGCTTGGCCGGGACAGGAGGGGGCTACACCTTC.